The 30 T cell receptor beta chains listed next were all sequenced from one sample in a study of blood T cell repertoires in COVID-19. The protocol was immunoSEQ multiplex PCR, while the TCRdb copy is restricted to in-frame clones and leaves out a portion. The sample contains about 300,000 clones, approximately 90% of which appear only once. The sequenced sample was peripheral blood. The source is a woman between 25 and 40 years old with COVID-19, enrolled during active disease.

This rearrangement joins TRBV5-6 to TRBJ1-2; perhaps TRBD1 as D (5 bases). From germline, CDR1 is SGHDT and CDR2 YYEEEE. The CDR3 sequence is 14 residues long. The V end lost 0 bases, the J end lost 4 bases, and 10 bases lay between the germline ends. The DNA of the CDR3 is TGTGCCAGCAGCTTGGGGACATCCTCCTATGGCTACACCTTC. It is translated as CASSLGTSSYGYTF.

The chain is built from TRBV5-4 and TRBJ1-2; 9 bases are shared with TRBD1. The CDR3 totals 15 residues. Trimming cost V 2 bases and J 4 bases; bases outside gene matches: 6. Germline lookup yields CDR1 SGHNT and CDR2 YYREEE (reference sequence). The CDR3 loop is CASSLGDRGVYGYTF. The CDR3 DNA reads as TGTGCCAGCAGCTTAGGCGACAGGGGGGTCTATGGCTACACCTTC.

The chain employs TRBV19 and TRBJ2-2; 7 bases are shared with TRBD1. The V gene's germline CDR1 is LNHDA and CDR2 SQIVND (reference sequence). CDR3 size: 14 residues. The V gene end was trimmed by 4 bases and the J gene end by 5 bases; junction bases not matched to a gene: 4. The CDR3 DNA is TGTGCCAGTAGTAGACCGGGACAGACCGGGGAGCTGTTTTTT. Protein sequence: CASSRPGQTGELFF.

V usage is TRBV6-1 and J usage is TRBJ2-7; unclear D gene. Germline V gives CDR1 MNHNS, CDR2 SASEGT. Trimming shortened V by 0 bases and J by 2 bases, and 8 bases separated the two germline ends. This CDR3 is built from 14 residues. The CDR3 loop reads CASSEAGQTYEQYF. The CDR3 nucleotides read TGTGCCAGCAGTGAAGCTGGGCAGACCTACGAGCAGTACTTC.

The CDR3 region has the DNA TGTGCCAGCAGCTTGCGGAGTCCGAGGGATGAGCAGTTCTTC. It is translated as CASSLRSPRDEQFF. This chain joins TRBV5-6 and TRBJ2-1; maybe TRBD2 (5 bases). The ends were cut back, 1 base at V and 8 bases at J, with 13 bases in the middle. This CDR3 has 14 amino acids. Germline CDR1 and CDR2: SGHDT and YYEEEE. Using reference TRBV5-6 and TRBJ2-1 for the parts outside the CDR3, the full variable domain is DAGVTQSPTHLIKTRGQQVTLRCSPKSGHDTVSWYQQALGQGPQFIFQYYEEEERQRGNFPDRFSGHQFPNYSSELNVNALLLGDSALYLCASSLRSPRDEQFFGPGTRLTVL.

The rearrangement joins TRBV5-1 to TRBJ1-2; 7 bases are a match to TRBD1. This CDR3 has 16 amino acids. With V trimmed by 4 bases and J by 5 bases, 14 bases remained unmatched. Per the germline V gene, CDR1 is SGHRS and CDR2 is YFSETQ. The CDR3 sequence is CASSQSKDRIPYGYTF. The CDR3 region has the DNA TGCGCCAGCAGCCAAAGTAAGGACAGGATCCCGTATGGCTACACCTTC.

The chain recombines TRBV6-1 with TRBJ2-6; 14 bases match TRBD2. With V trimmed by 2 bases and J by 4 bases, 4 bases remained unmatched. The germline V gene has CDR1 MNHNS and CDR2 SASEGT. The length of the CDR3 is 18 residues. In DNA, the CDR3 is TGTGCCAGCAGTGAACCGGGACTAGCGGGAGCCGGGGCCAACGTCCTGACTTTC. Encoded protein: CASSEPGLAGAGANVLTF.

The J gene is TRBJ2-1, the V gene TRBV6-4; D possibly corresponds to TRBD1 (5 bases). CDR1 is MRHNA and CDR2 is SNTAGT in the germline V gene. V was clipped by 3 bases and J by 7 bases, with 7 bases between them. This CDR3 spans 12 amino acids. The CDR3 bases are TGTGCCAGCAGTGAACAGGAGAATGAGCAGTTCTTC. It is translated as CASSEQENEQFF.

This clone was detected once. At the DNA level, this CDR3 is encoded by other sequences in the same sample as well. This chain uses TRBV3-1 (or the pseudogene TRBV3-2) with TRBJ1-2; TRBD1 matches at 7 bases. The germline CDR1 and CDR2 sequences are LGHDT and YNNKEL (reference sequence). Losses at the gene ends were 2 bases for V and 3 bases for J; bases not matched to a gene: 3. CDR3 length equals 14 residues. The CDR3 here is CASSQTTGDYGYTF. The CDR3 DNA reads as TGTGCCAGCAGCCAAACAACAGGGGACTATGGCTACACCTTC.

V is TRBV11-3 and J is TRBJ2-1; D possibly corresponds to TRBD2 (5 bases). The germline gives CDR1 SGHNT, CDR2 YENEEA. The ends were cut back, 1 base at V and 5 bases at J, with 9 bases in the middle. The CDR3 covers 14 residues. CDR3 bases: TGTGCCAGCAGCTTAGTTGCCGGGAACAATGAGCAGTTCTTC. It specifies CASSLVAGNNEQFF.

The rearrangement joins TRBV20-1 to TRBJ1-5, with TRBD1 as a possible D gene (6 bases). Trimming left V 3 bases short and J 1 base short, with 13 bases between. Germline V gives CDR1 DFQATT, CDR2 SNEGSKA (reference sequence). The CDR3 is made up of 15 amino acids. The CDR3 DNA is TGCAGTGCTAGTATGGGGGCCGGAAGCAATCAGCCCCAGCATTTT. It codes for CSASMGAGSNQPQHF.

The chain recombines TRBV5-4 with TRBJ1-1; 8 positions agree with TRBD1. The germline gives CDR1 SGHNT, CDR2 YYREEE (reference sequence). This CDR3 is 16 amino acids long. With V trimmed by 5 bases and J by 0 bases, 9 bases remained unmatched. Here the CDR3 DNA reads TGTGCCAGCAGATCGATGACAGGGGCGATGAACACTGAAGCTTTCTTT. Residues: CASRSMTGAMNTEAFF.

This clone was detected a few times. The J gene is TRBJ1-5, the V gene TRBV10-3; tentatively, D is TRBD1 (6 bases). Germline values: CDR1 ENHRY, CDR2 SYGVKD. Between the trimmed V and J ends, which lost 6 bases and 6 bases, there was a span of 12 bases. The CDR3 runs to 13 residues. CDR3 nucleotide sequence: TGTGCCATCAGCTCCGGGGGGCTTCAGCCCCAGCATTTT. Its translation is CAISSGGLQPQHF.

This rearrangement joins TRBV10-2 to TRBJ2-7; a possible D gene is TRBD1 (5 bases). The CDR3 loop spans 12 amino acids. CDR1 and CDR2 (germline): WSHSY, SAAADI. V dropped 5 bases and J dropped 3 bases, with 8 bases sitting between them. CDR3 amino acids: CASSTGNYEQYF. The CDR3, as DNA: TGCGCCAGCAGTACAGGAAACTACGAGCAGTACTTC.

A single count supports this clone. This chain uses TRBV6-5 with TRBJ1-6; TRBD1 might be the D (5 bases). Per germline, CDR1 MNHEY and CDR2 SVGAGI. Trimming took 1 base from V and 9 from J, leaving 10 bases between them. This CDR3 region has 14 residues. In nucleotides, the CDR3 is TGTGCCAGCAGTTACTGGGGGGAGGGTTCACCCCTCCACTTT. Amino acids: CASSYWGEGSPLHF.

The chain is built from TRBV6-6 and TRBJ1-1; 7 positions agree with TRBD1. The germline V gene has CDR1 MNHNY and CDR2 SVGAGI (reference sequence). The CDR3 is made up of 14 amino acids. The trim removed 5 bases at V and 0 bases at J, leaving 3 bases unmatched. In DNA, the CDR3 is TGTGCCAGCAGTCCGCAGGGGGTGAACACTGAAGCTTTCTTT. It translates to CASSPQGVNTEAFF.

V and J are TRBV7-9 and TRBJ1-5; TRBD1 agrees at 9 bases. This CDR3 is built from 15 residues. V was clipped by 4 bases and J by 1 base; unmatched bases: 2. CDR1 and CDR2 from the germline V gene are SEHNR and FQNEAQ (reference sequence). The CDR3 sequence: CASSWDRESNQPQHF. The CDR3 DNA follows: TGTGCCAGCAGCTGGGACAGGGAGAGCAATCAGCCCCAGCATTTT.

This chain links TRBV27 with TRBJ2-1; 14 bases fit TRBD2. V was clipped by 0 bases and J by 1 base; unmatched bases: 5. CDR3 length: 19 residues. Germline V lookup: CDR1 MNHEY, CDR2 SMNVEV (reference sequence). For the CDR3, the DNA is TGTGCCAGCAGTTTATCGGGACTAGCGGGAGCCCTTTCCTACAATGAGCAGTTCTTC. Translation gives CASSLSGLAGALSYNEQFF.

This chain uses TRBV27 with TRBJ2-3, with D possibly matching TRBD1 (5 bases). Germline assignment: CDR1 MNHEY and CDR2 SMNVEV (reference sequence). This CDR3 has 12 residues. V lost 4 bases and J lost 4, with 6 bases in between. The CDR3 coding sequence is TGTGCCAGCAGTTGGGGCGCAGATACGCAGTATTTT. It codes for CASSWGADTQYF.

The chain uses TRBV11-3 and TRBJ1-1, with D tentatively TRBD1 (6 bases). Germline CDR1 is SGHNT and CDR2 is YENEEA. The CDR3 has 13 residues. V shed 3 bases and J shed 6 bases, with 11 bases lying between them. The CDR3 is CASSFTGISEAFF. DNA for the CDR3: TGTGCCAGCAGCTTTACAGGGATATCTGAAGCTTTCTTT.

The DNA for the CDR3 is TGCAGTGCTAGTACGACTAGCGGGAACTACGAGCAGTACTTC. Amino acid sequence: CSASTTSGNYEQYF. The rearrangement links TRBV20-1 to TRBJ2-7, with 11 nucleotides matching TRBD2. Germline lookup yields CDR1 DFQATT and CDR2 SNEGSKA (reference sequence). This CDR3 spans 14 amino acids. V was pared by 3 bases and J by 3 bases, with 4 bases of the junction left unmatched.

The chain couples TRBV10-1 to TRBJ1-3; D might be TRBD1 (5 bases). The CDR3 is made up of 15 amino acids. With 4 bases removed from V and 0 bases from J, the gap between germline ends came to 10 bases. Germline CDR1 and CDR2: WNHNN and SYGVQD (reference sequence). The CDR3 DNA sequence: TGCGCCAGCAGTGCGGACCAGGGCTCTGGAAACACCATATATTTT. It translates to CASSADQGSGNTIYF.

The chain combines TRBV7-9 with TRBJ1-1, with 9 positions matching TRBD1. The J segment lost 4 bases and the V segment lost 1 base, leaving 10 bases of the junction unmatched. In germline, CDR1 is SEHNR, CDR2 FQNEAQ (reference sequence). This CDR3 is built from 17 residues. CDR3 in DNA: TGTGCCAGCAGCTTAGGGCAACCGGGACAGGGTATCACTGAAGCTTTCTTT. Translated, it gives CASSLGQPGQGITEAFF. Variable domain in full (rest from reference TRBV7-9 and TRBJ1-1): DTGVSQNPRHKITKRGQNVTFRCDPISEHNRLYWYRQTLGQGPEFLTYFQNEAQLEKSRLLSDRFSAERPKGSFSTLEIQRTEQGDSAMYLCASSLGQPGQGITEAFFGQGTRLTVV.

V and J are TRBV6-5 and TRBJ1-6, with D tentatively TRBD1 (5 bases). V dropped 2 bases and J dropped 6 bases, with 8 bases sitting between them. There are 14 residues in the CDR3. CDR1 and CDR2 (germline): MNHEY, SVGAGI. CDR3 nucleotide sequence: TGTGCCAGCAGTTACGGGGCCAGTAATTCACCCCTCCACTTT. This sequence encodes CASSYGASNSPLHF.

The chain uses TRBV4-1 and TRBJ2-7, with 7 bases lining up with TRBD2. The V gene's germline CDR1 is MGHRA and CDR2 YSYEKL. The trim removed 1 base at V and 7 bases at J, leaving 16 bases unmatched. The CDR3 runs to 17 residues. CDR3 in DNA: TGCGCCAGCAGCCAAGTTATAGGCTCCCGGGGGGAAGGGGAGCAGTACTTC. Residues: CASSQVIGSRGEGEQYF.

The chain is built from TRBV5-4 and TRBJ2-1; D unclear. In germline, CDR1 is SGHNT, CDR2 YYREEE (reference sequence). Trimming removed 0 bases from V and 8 bases from J, with 6 bases in between. The CDR3 length is 12 residues. The CDR3 sequence: CASSLDSHEQFF. As DNA, the CDR3 is TGTGCCAGCAGCTTGGACTCGCATGAGCAGTTCTTC.

The chain has TRBV28 and TRBJ2-1; 10 bases fit TRBD2. Germline loops: CDR1 MDHEN, CDR2 SYDVKM. The CDR3 contains 14 residues. With V trimmed by 7 bases and J by 5 bases, 5 bases remained unmatched. This chain's CDR3 is CASNPSGSHNEQFF. CDR3 nucleotide sequence: TGTGCCAGCAATCCTAGCGGGAGTCACAATGAGCAGTTCTTC.

The CDR3 sequence is CAWRNRGTNYGYTF. DNA for the CDR3: TGTGCCTGGAGAAACAGGGGAACAAACTATGGCTACACCTTC. The rearrangement joins TRBV30 to TRBJ1-2; 7 positions match TRBD1. There are 14 residues in the CDR3. Trimming took 3 bases from V and 2 from J; bases not matched to a gene: 6. Germline CDR1 reads GTSNPN; CDR2 reads SVGIG (reference sequence).

The chain employs TRBV19 and TRBJ1-4; TRBD1 matches at 8 bases. J was trimmed by 7 bases and V by 6 bases; bases with no gene match: 19. Germline CDR1 reads LNHDA; CDR2 reads SQIVND (reference sequence). The CDR3 length is 18 residues. The CDR3 DNA reads TGTGCCAGTAGAGAAGGAGGGACAGGACCCCCCATGAGTGAAAAACTGTTTTTT. This translates into CASREGGTGPPMSEKLFF.

The chain recombines TRBV5-4 with TRBJ1-1, with a possible D match to TRBD1 (5 bases). Looked up from germline, CDR1 is SGHNT and CDR2 is YYREEE (reference sequence). The CDR3 is 15 amino acids. The ends were cut back, 5 bases at V and 6 bases at J, with 20 bases in the middle. Here the CDR3 reads CASSMGGFVRAEAFF. DNA of the CDR3: TGTGCCAGCAGTATGGGGGGTTTTGTGCGCGCTGAAGCTTTCTTT.